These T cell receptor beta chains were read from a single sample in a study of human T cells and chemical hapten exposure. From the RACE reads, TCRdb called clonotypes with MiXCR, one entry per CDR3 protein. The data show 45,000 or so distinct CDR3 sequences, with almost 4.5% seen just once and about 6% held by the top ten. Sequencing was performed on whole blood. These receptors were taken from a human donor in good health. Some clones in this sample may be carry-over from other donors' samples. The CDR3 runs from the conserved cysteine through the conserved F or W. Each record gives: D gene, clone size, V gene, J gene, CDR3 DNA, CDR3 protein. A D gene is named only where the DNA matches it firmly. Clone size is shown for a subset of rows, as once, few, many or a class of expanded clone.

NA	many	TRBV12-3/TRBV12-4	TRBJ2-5	TGTGCCAGCAGTTTTCACGGGATCCTAGAGACCCAGTACTTC	CASSFHGILETQYF
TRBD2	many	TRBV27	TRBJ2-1	TGTGCCAGCAGCCCATGGGGAGGGTATAGCAATGAGCAGTTCTTC	CASSPWGGYSNEQFF
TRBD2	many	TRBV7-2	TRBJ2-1	TGTGCCAGCAGCTCTAGGCCCGGGACACCCCGACTAGCGGGAGTGGACAATGAGCAGTTCTTC	CASSSRPGTPRLAGVDNEQFF
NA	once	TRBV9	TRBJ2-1	TGTGCCAGCAGCGGGGATAGGCTTCATGAGCAGTTCTTC	CASSGDRLHEQFF
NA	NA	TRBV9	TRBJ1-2	TGTGCCAGCAGCGTAGGGGGACCGCGGCGGGGCTACACCTTC	CASSVGGPRRGYTF
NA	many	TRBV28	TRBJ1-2	TGTGCCAGCAGTTCTCACCTAGAGAGCGACACCTTC	CASSSHLESDTF
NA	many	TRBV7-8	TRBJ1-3	TGTGCCAGCAGCTTAGATCCCGGAAGCTCTGGAAACACCATATATTTT	CASSLDPGSSGNTIYF
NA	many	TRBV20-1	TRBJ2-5	TGCCATGCTAGTGGGGGGAGGAAAGAGACCCAGTACTTC	CHASGGRKETQYF
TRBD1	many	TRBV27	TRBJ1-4	TGTGCCAGCAGTTTTTGGACAGGGGGCTCGGTAGGAAAACTGTTTTTT	CASSFWTGGSVGKLFF
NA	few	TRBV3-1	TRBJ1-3	TGTGCCAGCAGCCCACTCCGTGGGAGCCAGAACCGGGACACCATATATTTT	CASSPLRGSQNRDTIYF
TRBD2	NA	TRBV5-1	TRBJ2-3	TGCGCCAGCAGCGGAACTGCCCCCTTTTGGCGGGAGAAAGGATCAGATACGCAGTATTTT	CASSGTAPFWREKGSDTQYF
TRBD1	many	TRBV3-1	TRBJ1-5	TGTGCCAGCAGCCAATTTGTACCGGGACAGGGAGAACAGCCCCAGCATTTT	CASSQFVPGQGEQPQHF
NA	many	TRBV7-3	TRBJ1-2	TGTGCCAGCAGCTCCGGGGATCCCTATGGCTACACCTTC	CASSSGDPYGYTF
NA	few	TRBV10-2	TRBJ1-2	TGCGCCAGCAGTGGGGGTTCGGGGGCCGGTACTAACTATGGCTACACCTTC	CASSGGSGAGTNYGYTF
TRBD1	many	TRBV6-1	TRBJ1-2	TGTGCCAGCTCGCAGGGGGGGTACGGCTATGGCTACACCTTC	CASSQGGYGYGYTF
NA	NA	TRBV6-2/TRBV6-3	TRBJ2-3	TGTGCCAGCTCGCGAGGGGGGCTAGCGTCCACAGATACGCAGTATTTT	CASSRGGLASTDTQYF
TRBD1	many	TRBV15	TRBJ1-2	TGTGCCACCAGCAGAGAGAACAGGGGGAACTATGGCTACACCTTC	CATSRENRGNYGYTF
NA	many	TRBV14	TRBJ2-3	TGTGCCAGCAGCCAAGTCATGGCAGATACGCAGTATTTT	CASSQVMADTQYF
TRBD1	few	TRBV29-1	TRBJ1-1	TGCAGCGTTGAAAGAGGGCAGGGGGAGGCTTTCTTT	CSVERGQGEAFF
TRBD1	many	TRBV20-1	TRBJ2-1	TGCAGTGCTCAACAGGGGTCCCTAGGGCCCCACAATGAGCAGTTCTTC	CSAQQGSLGPHNEQFF
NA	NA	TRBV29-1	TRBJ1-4	TGCAGCGCCGGAGTACCGGGCGTTGAGGAAAAACTGTTTTTT	CSAGVPGVEEKLFF
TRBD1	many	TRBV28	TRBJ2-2	TGTGCCAGCAGCTTACAGGGGGGCGGCACCGGGGAGCTGTTTTTT	CASSLQGGGTGELFF
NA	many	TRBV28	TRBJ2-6	TGTGCCAGCAGGGCTGTAGTTGGACGGTCTGGGGCCAACGTCCTGACTTTC	CASRAVVGRSGANVLTF
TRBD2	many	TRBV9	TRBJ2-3	TGTGCCAGCAGCGTAGCTGTAGCGGGAGGGCCAGAGTCAGATACGCAGTATTTT	CASSVAVAGGPESDTQYF
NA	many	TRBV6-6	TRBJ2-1	TGTGCCACCAACCCCGGGCGAATCTACAATGAGCAGTTCTTC	CATNPGRIYNEQFF
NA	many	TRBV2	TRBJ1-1	TGTGCCAGCAGGACTATTACTGAAGCTTTCTTT	CASRTITEAFF
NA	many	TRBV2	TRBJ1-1	TGTGCCAGCAGTATTACAGGGATGACGACTGAAGCTTTCTTT	CASSITGMTTEAFF